This T cell receptor beta chain was sequenced in a study of T cells after yellow fever vaccination. TCRdb reprocessed the 5' RACE reads via MiXCR and lists one record per CDR3 protein. The sample carries some 350,000 distinct CDR3 sequences, roughly 4.3% recorded once. This clonotype has more than one count but fewer than ten. Its antigen is still unknown. Study outcomes and limitations: Few clonotypes appeared in both CD4 and CD8 compartments.

V was clipped by 5 bases and J by 2 bases, with 13 bases between them. The CDR3 has 14 amino acids. Germline loops: CDR1 SGHRS, CDR2 YFSETQ. The TCR was taken from a man aged 18 to 30 who received the YFV17D yellow fever vaccine. This rearrangement joins TRBV5-1 to TRBJ1-2; TRBD1 might be the D (5 bases). The sample here was PBMCs, taken 5 days after the yellow fever booster vaccination. CDR3: CASRSEGRNYGYTF. The CDR3 DNA is TGCGCCAGCAGATCCGAGGGGAGAAACTATGGCTACACCTTC.